This T cell receptor beta chain was sequenced in a study of response to subunit inactivated influenza vaccine (dated by TCRdb to the late 2010s). About the study as a whole: The study used deep quantitative T cell receptor repertoire profiling to track responses to a trivalent subunit inactivated influenza vaccine. The paper's findings and limits, for the study overall: The authors proposed that each seasonal influenza vaccination may bring in only a limited number of new T cells.

This clonotype came up a few times. No antigen is known for it. Base qualities are not at hand, and no much larger clone is one base apart. The library was made by RT-PCR. The instrument was an Illumina HiSeq 2500. In-frame beta chains were kept once TCRdb had trimmed the public reads at Q25 with fastp and called clones with MiXCR. CDR3 protein duplicates are merged, each entry listing the most common genes and DNA. The sample has 650,000 to 700,000 distinct CDR3 sequences on record, about a sixth of them singletons. 11% of the sample lies in the top ten. The CDR3 runs 15 residues from the cysteine to the phenylalanine. The entry retains the CDR3 DNA only, 45 bases that are in frame from base 1. V drops 2 bases and J drops 2 bases, leaving 9 bases in between.

The V and J segments used are TRBV12-3 or TRBV12-4 and TRBJ2-2; the D gene cannot be named for sure. This receptor was obtained from a man aged 45-65 years who received an inactivated influenza vaccine. Donor details come from another sample of the same person, matched by shared clones. The specimen comprised PBMCs from blood, sampled 11 to 12 days after vaccination. The CDR3 here reads CASSLRPPNTGELFF. The nucleotide sequence reads TGTGCCAGCAGTTTAAGGCCGCCAAACACCGGGGAGCTGTTTTTT.